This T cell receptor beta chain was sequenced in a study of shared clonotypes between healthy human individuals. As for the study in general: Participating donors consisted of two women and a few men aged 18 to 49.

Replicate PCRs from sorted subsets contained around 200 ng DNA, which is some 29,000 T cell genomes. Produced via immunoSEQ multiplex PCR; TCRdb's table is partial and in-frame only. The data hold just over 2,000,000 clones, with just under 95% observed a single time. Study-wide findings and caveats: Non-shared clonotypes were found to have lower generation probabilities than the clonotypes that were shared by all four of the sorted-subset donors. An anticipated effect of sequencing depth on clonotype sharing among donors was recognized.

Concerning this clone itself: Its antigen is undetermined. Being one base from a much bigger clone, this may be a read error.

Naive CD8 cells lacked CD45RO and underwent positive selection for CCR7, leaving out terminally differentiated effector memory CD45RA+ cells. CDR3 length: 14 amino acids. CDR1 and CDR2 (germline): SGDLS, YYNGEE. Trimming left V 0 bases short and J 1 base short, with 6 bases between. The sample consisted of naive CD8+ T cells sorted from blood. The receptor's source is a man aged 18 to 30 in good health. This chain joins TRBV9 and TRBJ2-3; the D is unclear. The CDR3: CASSVGWGTDTQYF. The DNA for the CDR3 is TGTGCCAGCAGCGTAGGGTGGGGCACAGATACGCAGTATTTT.